A single sample gave rise to the 5 T cell receptor beta chains below, sequenced in a study of cytomegalovirus exposure and HLA in healthy donors. Sequencing used immunoSEQ multiplex PCR; TCRdb keeps in-frame clones, though not all of them. There are approximately 160,000 clones in the sample; around 82% occur only once, and more than 8.5% lies in the top ten. The sequenced material came from PBMCs. The source of these receptors is a man aged 25-40 years in good health and CMV-seropositive.

The J gene is TRBJ2-5, the V gene TRBV15; D not certain. The germline V and J ends were trimmed by 0 bases and 2 bases, with 13 bases remaining between them. Germline V CDR1 and CDR2: LNHNV, YYDKDF (reference sequence). This CDR3 region has 16 residues. The CDR3 nucleotides are TGTGCCACCAGCAGAGATCGCGGCGGCGGACAAGAGACCCAGTACTTC. As protein: CATSRDRGGGQETQYF.

J is TRBJ2-7 and V is TRBV6-5, with D perhaps matching TRBD1 (6 bases). Germline V gene sequence: CDR1 MNHEY, CDR2 SVGAGI. V was trimmed by 6 bases and J by 5 bases, leaving 17 bases between them. This CDR3 spans 14 amino acids. The CDR3 here is CASRDYTGTDEQYF. In DNA, the CDR3 is TGTGCCAGCAGAGACTATACAGGGACCGACGAGCAGTACTTC.

The chain couples TRBV19 to TRBJ2-5, with D perhaps matching TRBD2 (6 bases). The CDR3 totals 14 residues. Germline CDR1 reads LNHDA; CDR2 reads SQIVND (reference sequence). With 5 bases removed from V and 2 bases from J, the gap between germline ends came to 12 bases. The CDR3 sequence: CASSVIGSQETQYF. The DNA of the CDR3 is TGTGCCAGTAGTGTAATCGGGAGTCAAGAGACCCAGTACTTC. Supplemented by reference TRBV19 and TRBJ2-5, the full variable domain reads DGGITQSPKYLFRKEGQNVTLSCEQNLNHDAMYWYRQDPGQGLRLIYYSQIVNDFQKGDIAEGYSVSREKKESFPLTVTSAQKNPTAFYLCASSVIGSQETQYFGPGTRLLVL.

This rearrangement joins TRBV9 to TRBJ2-3; D gene ambiguous. The CDR3 has 14 amino acids. From germline, CDR1 is SGDLS and CDR2 YYNGEE. Trimming left V 1 base short and J 6 bases short, with 12 bases between. The CDR3, as DNA: TGTGCCAGCAGCGTAAGTCCGGAGACTGATACGCAGTATTTT. This codes for CASSVSPETDTQYF.

This chain uses TRBV5-1 with TRBJ2-3; possible D gene TRBD2, 6 bases. This CDR3 has 16 amino acids. V was pared by 4 bases and J by 4 bases, with 19 bases between. Germline V gene lookup returns CDR1 SGHRS and CDR2 YFSETQ. The CDR3 is CASSRERGGPPDTQYF. Here the CDR3 DNA reads TGCGCCAGCAGCCGCGAAAGGGGAGGCCCCCCAGATACGCAGTATTTT.